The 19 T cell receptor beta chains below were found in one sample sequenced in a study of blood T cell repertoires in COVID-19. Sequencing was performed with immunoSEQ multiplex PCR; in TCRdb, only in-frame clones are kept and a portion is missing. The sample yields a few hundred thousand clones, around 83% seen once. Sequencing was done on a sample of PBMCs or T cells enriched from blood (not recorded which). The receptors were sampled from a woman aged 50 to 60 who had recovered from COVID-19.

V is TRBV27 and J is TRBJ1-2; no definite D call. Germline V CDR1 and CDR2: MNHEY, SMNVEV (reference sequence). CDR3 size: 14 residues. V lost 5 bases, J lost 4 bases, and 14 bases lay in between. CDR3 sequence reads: CASSRGGSFYGYTF. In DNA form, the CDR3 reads TGTGCCAGCAGTCGTGGCGGGAGTTTCTATGGCTACACCTTC.

DNA of the CDR3: TGTGCCAGCAGTTACTCGCGAGATACGCAGTATTTT. It yields the protein CASSYSRDTQYF. This rearrangement joins TRBV6-5 to TRBJ2-3; D remains unclear. The CDR3 runs 12 residues. Germline V gene lookup returns CDR1 MNHEY and CDR2 SVGAGI. The V and J ends lost 0 bases and 5 bases respectively, with 3 bases between them.

The CDR3 DNA is TGTGCCAGCAGCTTTGAGGGTGCTGGAAACACCATATATTTT. This translates into CASSFEGAGNTIYF. The chain has TRBV2 and TRBJ1-3, with D unclear. Germline V CDR1 and CDR2: SNHLY, FYNNEI. V shed 6 bases and J shed 2 bases, with 11 bases lying between them. The CDR3 loop spans 14 amino acids.

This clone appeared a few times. The CDR3 region has the DNA TGTGCCAGCAGCTTAAATGTTCAGGGGGTCTCCAATGAGCAGTTCTTC. This encodes CASSLNVQGVSNEQFF. The chain couples TRBV7-3 to TRBJ2-1, with TRBD1 matching over 7 bases. Germline assignment: CDR1 SGHTA and CDR2 FQGTGA. J gave up 6 bases and V 1 base, and 9 bases lay outside the gene matches. This CDR3 is 16 amino acids long.

CDR3 bases: TGTGCCAGCGCCGAAGGACTAGCGGCCCTCTACGAGCAGTACTTC. It encodes CASAEGLAALYEQYF. This chain connects TRBV14 to TRBJ2-7; 10 bases align to TRBD2. Losses at the gene ends were 8 bases for V and 3 bases for J; bases not matched to a gene: 10. There are 15 residues in the CDR3. The germline V gene encodes CDR1 SGHDN and CDR2 FVKESK.

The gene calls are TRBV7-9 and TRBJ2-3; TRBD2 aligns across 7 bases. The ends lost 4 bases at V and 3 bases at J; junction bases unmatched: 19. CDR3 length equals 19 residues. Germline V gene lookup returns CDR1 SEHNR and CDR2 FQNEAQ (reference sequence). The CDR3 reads CASSSPWGLGGKETDTQYF. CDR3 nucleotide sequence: TGTGCCAGCAGCTCTCCTTGGGGATTGGGAGGGAAGGAGACAGATACGCAGTATTTT.

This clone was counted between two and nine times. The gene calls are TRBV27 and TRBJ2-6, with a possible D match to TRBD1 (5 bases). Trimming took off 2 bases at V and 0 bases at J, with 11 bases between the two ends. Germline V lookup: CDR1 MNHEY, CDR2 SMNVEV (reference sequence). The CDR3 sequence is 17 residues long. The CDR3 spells CASSLIRGSSGANVLTF. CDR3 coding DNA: TGTGCCAGCAGTTTAATAAGGGGAAGCTCTGGGGCCAACGTCCTGACTTTC. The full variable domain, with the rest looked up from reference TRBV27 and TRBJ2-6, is EAQVTQNPRYLITVTGKKLTVTCSQNMNHEYMSWYRQDPGLGLRQIYYSMNVEVTDKGDVPEGYKVSRKEKRNFPLILESPSPNQTSLYFCASSLIRGSSGANVLTFGAGSRLTVL.

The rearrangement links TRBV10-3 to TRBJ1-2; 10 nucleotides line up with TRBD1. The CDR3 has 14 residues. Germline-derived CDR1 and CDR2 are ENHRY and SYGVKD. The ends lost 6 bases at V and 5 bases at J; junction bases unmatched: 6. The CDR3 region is CAISEDRGLYGYTF. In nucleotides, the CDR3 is TGTGCCATCAGCGAGGACAGGGGGTTGTATGGCTACACCTTC.

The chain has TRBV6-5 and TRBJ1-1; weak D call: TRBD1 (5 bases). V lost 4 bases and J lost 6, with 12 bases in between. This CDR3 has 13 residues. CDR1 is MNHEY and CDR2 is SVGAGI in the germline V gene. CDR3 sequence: CASSFGGGSEAFF. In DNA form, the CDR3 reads TGTGCCAGCAGTTTTGGGGGGGGGTCTGAAGCTTTCTTT.

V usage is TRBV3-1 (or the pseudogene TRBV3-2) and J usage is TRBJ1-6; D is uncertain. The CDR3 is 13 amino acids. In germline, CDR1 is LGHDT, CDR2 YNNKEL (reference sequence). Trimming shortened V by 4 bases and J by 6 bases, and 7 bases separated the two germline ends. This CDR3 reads CASSPGVNSPLHF. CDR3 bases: TGTGCCAGCAGCCCGGGAGTTAATTCACCCCTCCACTTT.

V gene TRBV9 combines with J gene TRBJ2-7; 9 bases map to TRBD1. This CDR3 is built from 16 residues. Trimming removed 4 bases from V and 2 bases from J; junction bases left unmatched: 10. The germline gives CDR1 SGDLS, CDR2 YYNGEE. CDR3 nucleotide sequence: TGTGCCAGCAGCCCTTATACAGGGGGCTTTCCCTACGAGCAGTACTTC. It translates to CASSPYTGGFPYEQYF. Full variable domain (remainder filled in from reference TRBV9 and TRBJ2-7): DSGVTQTPKHLITATGQRVTLRCSPRSGDLSVYWYQQSLDQGLQFLIQYYNGEERAKGNILERFSAQQFPDLHSELNLSSLELGDSALYFCASSPYTGGFPYEQYFGPGTRLTVT.

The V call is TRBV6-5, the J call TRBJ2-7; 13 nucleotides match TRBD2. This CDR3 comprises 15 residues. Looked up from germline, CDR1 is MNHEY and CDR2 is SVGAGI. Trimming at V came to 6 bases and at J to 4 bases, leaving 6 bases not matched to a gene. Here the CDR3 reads CASSQLAGGRYEQYF. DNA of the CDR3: TGTGCCAGCAGCCAACTAGCGGGGGGGCGTTACGAGCAGTACTTC.

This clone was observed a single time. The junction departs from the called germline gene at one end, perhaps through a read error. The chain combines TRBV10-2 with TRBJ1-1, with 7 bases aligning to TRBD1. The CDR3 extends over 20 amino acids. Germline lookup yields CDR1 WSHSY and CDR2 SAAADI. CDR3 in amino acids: CANSESGGIGENYMNTEAFF. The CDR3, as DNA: TGCGCCAACAGTGAGTCAGGGGGTATTGGGGAGAACTACATGAACACTGAAGCTTTCTTT.

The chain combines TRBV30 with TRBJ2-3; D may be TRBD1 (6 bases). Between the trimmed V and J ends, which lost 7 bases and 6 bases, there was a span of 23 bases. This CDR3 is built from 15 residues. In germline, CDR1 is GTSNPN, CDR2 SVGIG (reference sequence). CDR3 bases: TGTGCCTCCAAGACAGGTTTCCCTGTGGGGGATACGCAGTATTTT. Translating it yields CASKTGFPVGDTQYF.

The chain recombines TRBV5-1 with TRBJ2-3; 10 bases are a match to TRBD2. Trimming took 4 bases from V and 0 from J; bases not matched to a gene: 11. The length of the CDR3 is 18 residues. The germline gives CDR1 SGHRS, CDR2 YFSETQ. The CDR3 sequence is CASSLSRTSGTSTDTQYF. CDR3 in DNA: TGCGCCAGCAGCCTAAGTCGGACTAGCGGAACGAGCACAGATACGCAGTATTTT.

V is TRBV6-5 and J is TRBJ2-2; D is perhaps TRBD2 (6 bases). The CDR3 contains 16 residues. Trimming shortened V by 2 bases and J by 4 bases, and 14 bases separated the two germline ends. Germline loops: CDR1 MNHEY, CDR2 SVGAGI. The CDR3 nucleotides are TGTGCCAGCAGTTACGGGTCCGGGGGAGGCACCGGGGAGCTGTTTTTT. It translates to CASSYGSGGGTGELFF.

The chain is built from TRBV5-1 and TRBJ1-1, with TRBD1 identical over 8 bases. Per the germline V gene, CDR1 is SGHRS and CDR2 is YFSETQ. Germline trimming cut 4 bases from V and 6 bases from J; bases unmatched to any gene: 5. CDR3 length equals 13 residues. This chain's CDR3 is CASSTQGGAEAFF. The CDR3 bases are TGCGCCAGCAGCACACAGGGGGGCGCTGAAGCTTTCTTT.

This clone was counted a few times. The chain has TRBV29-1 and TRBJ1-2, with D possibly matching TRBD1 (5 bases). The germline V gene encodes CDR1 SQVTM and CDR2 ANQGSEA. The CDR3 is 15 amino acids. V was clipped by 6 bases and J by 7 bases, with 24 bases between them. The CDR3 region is CSVGTMTAGVAGYTF. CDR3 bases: TGCAGCGTGGGGACTATGACAGCGGGGGTGGCTGGCTACACCTTC. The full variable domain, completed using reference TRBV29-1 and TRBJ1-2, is SAVISQKPSRDICQRGTSLTIQCQVDSQVTMMFWYRQQPGQSLTLIATANQGSEATYESGFVIDKFPISRPNLTFSTLTVSNMSPEDSSIYLCSVGTMTAGVAGYTFGSGTRLTVV.

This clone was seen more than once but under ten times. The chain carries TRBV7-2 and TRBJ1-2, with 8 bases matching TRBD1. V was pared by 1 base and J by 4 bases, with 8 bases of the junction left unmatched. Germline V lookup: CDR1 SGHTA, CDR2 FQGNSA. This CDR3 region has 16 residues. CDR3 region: CASSLGKSTGGYGYTF. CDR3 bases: TGTGCCAGCAGCTTAGGGAAAAGTACAGGGGGCTATGGCTACACCTTC.